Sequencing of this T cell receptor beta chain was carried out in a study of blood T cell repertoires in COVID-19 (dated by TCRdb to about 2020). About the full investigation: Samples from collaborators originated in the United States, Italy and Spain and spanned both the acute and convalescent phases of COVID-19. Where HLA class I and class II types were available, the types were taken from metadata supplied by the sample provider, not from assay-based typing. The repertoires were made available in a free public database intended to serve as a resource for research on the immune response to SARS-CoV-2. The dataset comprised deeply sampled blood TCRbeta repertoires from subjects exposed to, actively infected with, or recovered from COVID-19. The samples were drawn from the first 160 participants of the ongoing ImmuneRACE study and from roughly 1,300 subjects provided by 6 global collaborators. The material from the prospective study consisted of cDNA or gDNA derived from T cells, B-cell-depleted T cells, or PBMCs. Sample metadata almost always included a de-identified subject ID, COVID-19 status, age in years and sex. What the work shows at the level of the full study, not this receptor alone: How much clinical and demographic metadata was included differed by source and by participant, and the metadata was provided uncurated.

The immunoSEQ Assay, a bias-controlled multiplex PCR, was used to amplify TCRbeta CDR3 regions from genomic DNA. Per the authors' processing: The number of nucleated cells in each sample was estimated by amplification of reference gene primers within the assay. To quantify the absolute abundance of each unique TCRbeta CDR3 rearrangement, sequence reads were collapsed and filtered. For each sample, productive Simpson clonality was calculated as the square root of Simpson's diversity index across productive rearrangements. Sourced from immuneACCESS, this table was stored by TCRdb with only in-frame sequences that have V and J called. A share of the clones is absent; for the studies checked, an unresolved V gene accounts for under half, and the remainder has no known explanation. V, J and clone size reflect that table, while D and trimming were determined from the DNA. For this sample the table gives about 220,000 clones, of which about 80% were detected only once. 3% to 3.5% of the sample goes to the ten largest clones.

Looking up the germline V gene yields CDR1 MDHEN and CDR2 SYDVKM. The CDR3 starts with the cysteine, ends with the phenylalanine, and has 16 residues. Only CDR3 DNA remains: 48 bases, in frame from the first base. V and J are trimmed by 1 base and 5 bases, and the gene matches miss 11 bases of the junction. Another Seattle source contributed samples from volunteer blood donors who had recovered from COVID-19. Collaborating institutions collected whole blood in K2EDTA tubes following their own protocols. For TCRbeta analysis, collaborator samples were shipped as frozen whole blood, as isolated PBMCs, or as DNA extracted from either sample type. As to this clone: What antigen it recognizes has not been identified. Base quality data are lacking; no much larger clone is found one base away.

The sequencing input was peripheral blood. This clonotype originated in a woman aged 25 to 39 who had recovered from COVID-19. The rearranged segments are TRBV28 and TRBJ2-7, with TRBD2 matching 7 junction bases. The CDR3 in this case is CASSLFRGRAYHEQYF. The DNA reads TGTGCCAGCAGTTTATTTCGGGGGAGGGCCTACCACGAGCAGTACTTC.